This T cell receptor beta chain came from a study of OX40 agonist ivuxolimab in advanced cancers. Produced via immunoSEQ multiplex PCR; TCRdb's table is partial and in-frame only. This sample yields roughly 60,000 clones, of which about 90% are seen a single time; 1.5% to 2% belongs to the top ten. The CDR3 runs to 15 residues. Trimming left V 8 bases short and J 2 bases short, with 18 bases between. CDR1 MNHNS and CDR2 SASEGT come from the germline V gene. This specimen was CD4+ or CD8+ T cells sorted from blood, taken in a trial of the OX40 agonist ivuxolimab. This sequence joins TRBV6-1 and TRBJ1-1; D might be TRBD1 (6 bases). This receptor was taken from an adult with an advanced solid tumor such as melanoma, head and neck, liver or kidney cancer. The CDR3: CASDPILDRNTEAFF. CDR3 in DNA: TGTGCCAGCGATCCTATTCTGGACAGAAACACTGAAGCTTTCTTT.